One T cell receptor beta chain is described in this entry. What it binds is not known. CD4+ naive, central memory, regulatory and stem cell-like memory subsets were isolated by sorting on CD45RO/CCR7/CD25/CD127/CD95/CD27. The record originates from a study of beta chain features in type 1 diabetes. The CDR3 loop spans 13 amino acids. The V end was cut by 6 bases, the J end by 4 bases, with 10 bases between. Germline CDR1 and CDR2: SNHLY and FYNNEI. Study conclusions and caveats: There was a moderate but significant shortening of TCRB CDR3s in all four CD4+ subsets of Type 1 diabetes patients. A pattern of fewer insertions and more deletions at VDJ junctions was seen in type 1 diabetes patients.

Sequenced material consisted of expressed TCRB transcripts (all of the isolated RNA was reverse transcribed). Profiled with immunoSEQ multiplex PCR; TCRdb holds only in-frame clones, not every one. The sample includes about 400,000 clones, roughly 13% of them seen just once. V usage is TRBV2 and J usage is TRBJ1-5; no reliable D call. Sequencing was performed on naive CD4+ T cells from blood. The source is a woman aged 18-35 years with type 1 diabetes. The CDR3 protein is CASRTDSNQPQHF. The CDR3 DNA follows: TGTGCCAGCAGAACGGACTCAAATCAGCCCCAGCATTTT.